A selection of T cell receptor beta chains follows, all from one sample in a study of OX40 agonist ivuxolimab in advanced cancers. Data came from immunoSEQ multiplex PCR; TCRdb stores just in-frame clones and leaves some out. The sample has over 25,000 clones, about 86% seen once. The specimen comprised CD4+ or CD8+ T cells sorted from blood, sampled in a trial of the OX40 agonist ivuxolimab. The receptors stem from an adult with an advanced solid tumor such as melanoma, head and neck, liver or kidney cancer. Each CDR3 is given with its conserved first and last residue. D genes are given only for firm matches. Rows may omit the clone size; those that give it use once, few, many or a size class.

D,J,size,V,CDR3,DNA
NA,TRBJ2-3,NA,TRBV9,CASSASVISPSTDTQYF,TGTGCCAGCAGCGCAAGTGTCATAAGCCCCTCCACAGATACGCAGTATTTT
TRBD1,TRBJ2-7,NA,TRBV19,CASSIQRDSYEQYF,TGTGCCAGTAGTATTCAAAGGGACAGCTACGAGCAGTACTTC
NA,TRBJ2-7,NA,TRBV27,CASSSPGGGAFEQYF,TGTGCCAGCAGTTCTCCCGGAGGGGGGGCCTTCGAGCAGTACTTC
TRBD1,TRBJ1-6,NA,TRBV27,CASNRGNNSPLHF,TGTGCCAGTAACAGGGGGAATAATTCACCCCTCCACTTT
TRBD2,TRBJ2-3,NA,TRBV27,CASSLSIGLAGDTQYF,TGTGCCAGCAGTTTATCTATAGGACTAGCGGGAGATACGCAGTATTTT
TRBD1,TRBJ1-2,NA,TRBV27,CASSPQARDRANYGYTF,TGTGCCAGCAGTCCACAAGCCCGGGACAGGGCTAACTATGGCTACACCTTC
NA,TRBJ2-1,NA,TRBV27,CASTPVGYNEQFF,TGTGCCAGCACCCCGGTGGGGTACAATGAGCAGTTCTTC
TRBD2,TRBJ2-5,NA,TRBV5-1,CASSWTSGVETQYF,TGCGCCAGCAGCTGGACTAGCGGGGTGGAGACCCAGTACTTC
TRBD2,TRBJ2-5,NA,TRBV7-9,CASRPKGASGGQETQYF,TGTGCCAGCAGACCTAAAGGGGCTAGCGGAGGTCAAGAGACCCAGTACTTC
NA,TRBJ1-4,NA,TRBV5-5,CASSLSGTWEEKLFF,TGTGCCAGCAGCTTGTCTGGGACATGGGAAGAAAAACTGTTTTTT
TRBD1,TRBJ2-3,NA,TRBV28,CASSDRDRAPTDTQYF,TGTGCCAGCAGTGACCGGGACAGGGCACCCACAGATACGCAGTATTTT
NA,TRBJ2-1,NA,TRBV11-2,CASSSWRQHNEQFF,TGTGCCAGCAGCTCCTGGCGACAGCACAATGAGCAGTTCTTC
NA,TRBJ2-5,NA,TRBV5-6,CASSPGGFETQYF,TGTGCCAGCAGCCCTGGCGGTTTTGAGACCCAGTACTTC
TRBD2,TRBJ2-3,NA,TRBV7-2,CASSSLGGTDTQYF,TGTGCCAGCAGCTCGCTGGGAGGGACAGATACGCAGTATTTT
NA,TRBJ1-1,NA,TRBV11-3,CASSLEGSMNTEAFF,TGTGCCAGCAGCTTAGAGGGCAGCATGAACACTGAAGCTTTCTTT
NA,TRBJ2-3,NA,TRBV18,CASSPLLRDTQYF,TGTGCCAGCTCACCGCTGTTACGGGATACGCAGTATTTT
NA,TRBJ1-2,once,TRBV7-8,CASSLVGGEIYGYTF,TGTGCCAGCAGCTTAGTGGGGGGCGAAATCTATGGCTACACCTTC
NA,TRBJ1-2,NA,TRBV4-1,CASSQVGSLYGYTF,TGCGCCAGCAGCCAAGTAGGTTCGCTCTATGGCTACACCTTC
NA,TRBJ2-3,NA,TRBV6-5,CASVSVPSTDTQYF,TGTGCCAGTGTATCAGTCCCTAGCACAGATACGCAGTATTTT
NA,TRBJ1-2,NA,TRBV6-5,CASSLGPNYGYTF,TGTGCCAGCAGTTTGGGACCGAACTATGGCTACACCTTC
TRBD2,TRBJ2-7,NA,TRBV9,CASSSGLAGGNEQYF,TGTGCCAGCAGCTCCGGACTAGCGGGAGGCAACGAGCAGTACTTC
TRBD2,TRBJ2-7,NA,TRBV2,CASSEGASGGRFSYEQYF,TGTGCCAGCAGTGAAGGGGCGAGCGGGGGCCGTTTCTCCTACGAGCAGTACTTC
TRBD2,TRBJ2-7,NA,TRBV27,CASIGSSGSGEQYF,TGTGCCAGCATTGGGTCTAGCGGGAGTGGCGAGCAGTACTTC
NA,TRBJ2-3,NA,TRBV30,CAWNAAGTDTQYF,TGTGCCTGGAATGCAGCGGGCACAGATACGCAGTATTTT
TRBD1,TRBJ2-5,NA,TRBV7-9,CASRSTGEETQYF,TGTGCCAGCAGGTCAACAGGGGAGGAGACCCAGTACTTC
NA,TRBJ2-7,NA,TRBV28,CASSSVFFGQKFSYEQYF,TGTGCCAGCAGCTCCGTATTTTTCGGACAGAAGTTCTCCTACGAGCAGTACTTC
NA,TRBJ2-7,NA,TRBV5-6,CASSWGTSYEQYF,TGTGCCAGCAGCTGGGGGACTTCCTACGAGCAGTACTTC
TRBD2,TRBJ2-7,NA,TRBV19,CASSIGSGGTYEQYF,TGTGCCAGTAGTATAGGGAGCGGGGGGACCTACGAGCAGTACTTC
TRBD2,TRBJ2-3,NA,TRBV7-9,CASSHSGDFTDTQYF,TGTGCCAGCAGTCATAGCGGGGACTTCACAGATACGCAGTATTTT
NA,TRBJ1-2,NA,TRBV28,CASSFGGFYGYTF,TGTGCCAGCAGTTTTGGGGGGTTTTATGGCTACACCTTC
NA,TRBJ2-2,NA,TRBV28,CASSPPWGADTGELFF,TGTGCCAGCAGCCCTCCTTGGGGGGCGGACACCGGGGAGCTGTTTTTT
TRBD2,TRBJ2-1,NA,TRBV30,CAWSVTLAYNEQFF,TGTGCCTGGAGTGTGACACTAGCGTACAATGAGCAGTTCTTC
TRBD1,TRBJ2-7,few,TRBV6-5,CASSYGQGSYEQYF,TGTGCCAGCAGTTACGGACAGGGCTCCTACGAGCAGTACTTC
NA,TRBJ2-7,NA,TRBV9,CASSVGYNSYEQYF,TGTGCCAGCAGCGTAGGGTACAATTCCTACGAGCAGTACTTC
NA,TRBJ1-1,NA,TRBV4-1,CASSQAGGGDGTIF,TGCGCCAGCAGCCAGGCCGGCGGGGGAGACGGGACCATCTTT
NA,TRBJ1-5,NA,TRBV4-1,CASSQDTSISNQPQHF,TGCGCCAGCAGCCAAGATACATCCATTAGCAATCAGCCCCAGCATTTT
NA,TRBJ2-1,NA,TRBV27,CASSFASSYNEQFF,TGTGCCAGCAGTTTCGCCAGCTCCTACAATGAGCAGTTCTTC
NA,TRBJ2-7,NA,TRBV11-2,CASSLGLGGLYEQYF,TGTGCCAGCAGCTTAGGTCTAGGTGGCCTTTACGAGCAGTACTTC
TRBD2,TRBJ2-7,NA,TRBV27,CASSTSPGTSVHEQYF,TGTGCCAGCAGTACCTCGCCCGGGACTAGCGTCCACGAGCAGTACTTC
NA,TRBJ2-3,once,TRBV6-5,CASSYPGATQAYF,TGTGCCAGCAGTTACCCCGGCGCCACTCAAGCATATTTT
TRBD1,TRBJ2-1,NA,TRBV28,CASSPLTSTGVRGNEQFF,TGTGCCAGCAGTCCTCTTACCTCGACAGGGGTACGCGGCAATGAGCAGTTCTTC
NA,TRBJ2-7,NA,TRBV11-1,CASSVIGASYEQYF,TGTGCCAGCAGCGTCATAGGAGCCTCCTACGAGCAGTACTTC
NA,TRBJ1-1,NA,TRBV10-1,CASSDRRGAMEELAFF,TGCGCCAGCAGTGACCGCCGAGGAGCGATGGAGGAGCTAGCTTTCTTT
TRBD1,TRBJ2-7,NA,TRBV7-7,CASSSDRGLGEQYF,TGTGCTAGCAGCTCCGACAGGGGGTTGGGCGAGCAGTACTTC
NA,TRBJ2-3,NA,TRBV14,CASSQIRYRDTQYF,TGTGCCAGCAGCCAAATTAGGTATAGAGATACGCAGTATTTT